This T cell receptor beta chain was sequenced in a study of glioma-infiltrating T cells after dendritic cell vaccination. Overall study: Glioblastoma patients came from Phase I and II dendritic cell vaccination trials. Dendritic cells derived from monocytes and pulsed with autologous tumor lysate formed the vaccine.

The V end lost 3 bases, the J end lost 1 base, and 13 bases lay between the germline ends. Germline lookup yields CDR1 SNHLY and CDR2 FYNNEI. The CDR3 has 15 amino acids. The primer mix had 60 V beta and 13 J beta primers. Some clones are missing from TCRdb's copy, which holds only in-frame ones; the method was immunoSEQ multiplex PCR. The sample has approximately 64,000 clones; around four fifths are singletons. All glioblastoma patients lacked an isocitrate dehydrogenase mutation. Sequences were derived from blood, sampled before dendritic cell vaccination. This rearrangement joins TRBV2 to TRBJ2-7; D remains unclear. The sequence came from a human donor with glioblastoma. The CDR3 spells CASSEGQVQSYEQYF. The CDR3 DNA is TGTGCCAGCAGTGAGGGTCAGGTGCAATCCTACGAGCAGTACTTC.